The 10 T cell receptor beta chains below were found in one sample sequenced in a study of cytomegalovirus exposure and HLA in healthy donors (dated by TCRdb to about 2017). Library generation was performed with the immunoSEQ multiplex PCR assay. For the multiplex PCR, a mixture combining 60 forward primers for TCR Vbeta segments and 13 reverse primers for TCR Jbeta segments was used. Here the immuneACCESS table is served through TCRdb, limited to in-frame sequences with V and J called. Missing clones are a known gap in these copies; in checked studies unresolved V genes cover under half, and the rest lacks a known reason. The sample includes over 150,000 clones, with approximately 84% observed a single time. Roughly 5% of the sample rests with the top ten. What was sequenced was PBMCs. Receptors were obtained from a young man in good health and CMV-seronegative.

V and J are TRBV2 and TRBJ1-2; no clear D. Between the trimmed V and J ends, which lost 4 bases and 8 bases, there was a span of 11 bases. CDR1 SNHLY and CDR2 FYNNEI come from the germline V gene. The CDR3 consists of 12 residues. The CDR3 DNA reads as TGTGCCAGCAGTGGGGCCCTTGGAGGCTACACCTTC. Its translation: CASSGALGGYTF.

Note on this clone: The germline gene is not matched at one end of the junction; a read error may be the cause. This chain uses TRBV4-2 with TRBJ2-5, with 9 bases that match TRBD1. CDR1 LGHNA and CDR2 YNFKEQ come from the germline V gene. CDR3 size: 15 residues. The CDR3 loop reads CASGQVQTGGETQYF. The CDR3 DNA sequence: TGTGCCAGCGGCCAAGTACAGACAGGGGGAGAGACCCAGTACTTC.

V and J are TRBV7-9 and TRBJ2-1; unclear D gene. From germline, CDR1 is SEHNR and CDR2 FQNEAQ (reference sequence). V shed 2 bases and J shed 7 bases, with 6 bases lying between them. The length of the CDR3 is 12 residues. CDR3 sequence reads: CASSLINNEQFF. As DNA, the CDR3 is TGTGCCAGCAGCTTAATTAATAATGAGCAGTTCTTC.

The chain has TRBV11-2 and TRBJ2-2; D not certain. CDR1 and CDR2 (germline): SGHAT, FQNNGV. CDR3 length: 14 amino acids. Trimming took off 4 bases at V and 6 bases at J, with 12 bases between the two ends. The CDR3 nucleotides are TGTGCCAGCAGCTCGCGACATCGTGCCGGGGAGCTGTTTTTT. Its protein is CASSSRHRAGELFF.

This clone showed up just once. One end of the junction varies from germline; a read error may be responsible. The CDR3 spells CAGSETGGWTYGYTF. CDR3 sequence (DNA): TGCGCCGGCAGTGAGACGGGGGGCTGGACCTATGGCTACACCTTC. The chain carries TRBV10-2 and TRBJ1-2, with a weak D call TRBD1 (6 bases). The CDR3 extends over 15 amino acids. Looked up from germline, CDR1 is WSHSY and CDR2 is SAAADI.

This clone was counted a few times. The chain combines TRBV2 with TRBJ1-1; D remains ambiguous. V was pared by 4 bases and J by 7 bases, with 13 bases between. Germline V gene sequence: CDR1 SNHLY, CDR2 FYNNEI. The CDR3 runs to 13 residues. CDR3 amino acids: CASSGGFWDEAFF. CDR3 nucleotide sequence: TGTGCCAGCAGTGGAGGGTTTTGGGATGAAGCTTTCTTT.

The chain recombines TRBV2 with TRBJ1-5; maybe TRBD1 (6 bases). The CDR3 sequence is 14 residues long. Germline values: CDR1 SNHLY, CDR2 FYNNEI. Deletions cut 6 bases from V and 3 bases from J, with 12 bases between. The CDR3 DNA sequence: TGTGCCAGCAGACTAGGACAGATCAATCAGCCCCAGCATTTT. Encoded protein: CASRLGQINQPQHF.

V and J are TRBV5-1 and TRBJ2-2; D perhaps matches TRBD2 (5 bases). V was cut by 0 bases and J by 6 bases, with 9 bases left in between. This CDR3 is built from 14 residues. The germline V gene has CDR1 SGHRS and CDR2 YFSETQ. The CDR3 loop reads CASSLAGVPGELFF. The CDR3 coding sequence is TGCGCCAGCAGCTTGGCCGGGGTACCCGGGGAGCTGTTTTTT.

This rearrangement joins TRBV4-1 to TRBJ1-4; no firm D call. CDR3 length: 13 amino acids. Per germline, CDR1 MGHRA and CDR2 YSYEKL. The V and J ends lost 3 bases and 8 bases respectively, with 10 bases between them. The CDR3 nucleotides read TGCGCCAGCAGCCACATTAAACAGGAAAAACTGTTTTTT. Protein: CASSHIKQEKLFF.

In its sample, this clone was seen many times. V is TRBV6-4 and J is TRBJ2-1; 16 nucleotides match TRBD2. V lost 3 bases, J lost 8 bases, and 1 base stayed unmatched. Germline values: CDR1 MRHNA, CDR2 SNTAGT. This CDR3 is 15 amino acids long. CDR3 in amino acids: CASSEGTSGGDEQFF. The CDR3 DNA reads TGTGCCAGCAGTGAAGGGACTAGCGGGGGGGATGAGCAGTTCTTC.